These 26 T cell receptor beta chains originate from one sample sequenced in a study of T cell changes during pregnancy in multiple sclerosis. Profiling relied on immunoSEQ multiplex PCR, and the TCRdb table lists in-frame clones only, not all of them. The sample lists 80,000 to 130,000 clones; approximately 94% were seen once. Material: peripheral blood, obtained before pregnancy. The receptors come from a female donor with multiple sclerosis, enrolled in a pregnancy study.

The V call is TRBV27, the J call TRBJ2-7, with 10 bases lining up with TRBD1. The length of the CDR3 is 14 residues. The germline V gene has CDR1 MNHEY and CDR2 SMNVEV (reference sequence). V was clipped by 3 bases and J by 5 bases; unmatched bases: 4. Here the CDR3 reads CASSFDRGRDEQYF. CDR3 bases: TGTGCCAGCAGTTTTGACAGGGGGCGCGACGAGCAGTACTTC.

This rearrangement joins TRBV7-6 to TRBJ1-1; D is unresolved. V dropped 0 bases and J dropped 5 bases, with 13 bases sitting between them. CDR1 is SGHVS and CDR2 is FNYEAQ in the germline V gene. The CDR3 has 15 amino acids. CDR3 coding DNA: TGTGCCAGCAGCTTAGCATCAGGACTTTTAACTGAAGCTTTCTTT. This sequence encodes CASSLASGLLTEAFF.

The V and J genes are TRBV14 and TRBJ1-3; D uncertain. V lost 1 base, J lost 8 bases, and 6 bases lay in between. Germline loops: CDR1 SGHDN, CDR2 FVKESK. CDR3 size: 12 residues. CDR3 loop: CASSQVEYTIYF. The CDR3 DNA reads TGTGCCAGCAGCCAAGTGGAGTACACCATATATTTT.

The chain is built from TRBV5-1 and TRBJ2-7; TRBD2 is a possible D gene (5 bases). This CDR3 has 14 residues. Trimming pared 4 bases from V and 6 bases from J, leaving 17 bases between. Germline V gives CDR1 SGHRS, CDR2 YFSETQ. CDR3 sequence: CASSGGLVIGEQYF. CDR3 nucleotide sequence: TGCGCCAGCAGCGGAGGTCTAGTAATAGGCGAGCAGTACTTC.

V gene TRBV28 combines with J gene TRBJ2-1, with 9 bases identical to TRBD2. In germline, CDR1 is MDHEN, CDR2 SYDVKM. The CDR3 consists of 15 residues. Trimming removed 2 bases from V and 7 bases from J; junction bases left unmatched: 6. The DNA for the CDR3 is TGTGCCAGCAGTTTAGGCGGGGGGGGATTAAATGAGCAGTTCTTC. It encodes CASSLGGGGLNEQFF.

V usage is TRBV6-6 and J usage is TRBJ2-6; D may be TRBD1 (5 bases). Germline CDR1 reads MNHNY; CDR2 reads SVGAGI (reference sequence). The CDR3 runs to 16 residues. Trimming shortened V by 6 bases and J by 3 bases, and 15 bases separated the two germline ends. CDR3 region: CASSPRGRVGANVLTF. CDR3 nucleotides: TGTGCCAGCAGCCCTAGGGGCAGGGTTGGGGCCAACGTCCTGACTTTC.

The J gene is TRBJ1-5, the V gene TRBV5-5; 7 bases are a match to TRBD1. V dropped 4 bases and J dropped 4; count of bases not matched to a gene: 5. This CDR3 comprises 14 residues. CDR1 SGHKS and CDR2 YYEKEE come from the germline V gene (reference sequence). The CDR3 bases are TGTGCCAGCAGCAGGACAGGAGATAATCAGCCCCAGCATTTT. This encodes CASSRTGDNQPQHF.

This clone was counted at least ten times. The rearrangement joins TRBV6-1 to TRBJ1-2, with 10 bases aligning to TRBD1. Losses at the gene ends were 5 bases for V and 4 bases for J; bases not matched to a gene: 4. Per the germline V gene, CDR1 is MNHNS and CDR2 is SASEGT. This CDR3 region has 14 residues. The CDR3 nucleotides read TGTGCCAGCAGTACCGGGACAGGGGCCTATGGCTACACCTTC. Translating it yields CASSTGTGAYGYTF.

This chain joins TRBV27 and TRBJ2-2; tentatively, D is TRBD1 (5 bases). The V and J ends lost 0 bases and 4 bases respectively, with 15 bases between them. The length of the CDR3 is 17 residues. Germline-derived CDR1 and CDR2 are MNHEY and SMNVEV (reference sequence). DNA for the CDR3: TGTGCCAGCAGTTTATCGCAGGGTTGGGCCTCCACCGGGGAGCTGTTTTTT. Its translation is CASSLSQGWASTGELFF.

The chain is built from TRBV28 and TRBJ2-1; the match to TRBD2 covers 11 bases. V lost 6 bases, J lost 2 bases, and 0 bases stayed unmatched. The CDR3 is 14 residues long. The germline CDR1 and CDR2 sequences are MDHEN and SYDVKM. The CDR3 reads CASRGLAAYNEQFF. CDR3 bases: TGTGCCAGCAGGGGACTAGCGGCCTACAATGAGCAGTTCTTC.

The J gene is TRBJ1-2, the V gene TRBV7-9; the D is unclear. The length of the CDR3 is 13 residues. Germline lookup yields CDR1 SEHNR and CDR2 FQNEAQ (reference sequence). V was trimmed by 5 bases and J by 4 bases, leaving 11 bases between them. The CDR3 loop reads CASSLRVFYGYTF. The CDR3 DNA reads as TGTGCCAGCAGCCTCCGGGTCTTCTATGGCTACACCTTC.

The CDR3 sequence: CASRRTLLGRTDTQYF. The CDR3 DNA reads TGTGCCAGCAGGCGGACCCTTTTAGGGAGAACAGATACGCAGTATTTT. V is TRBV2 and J is TRBJ2-3, with a weak D call TRBD2 (5 bases). V dropped 6 bases and J dropped 3 bases, with 19 bases sitting between them. The length of the CDR3 is 16 residues. Germline V gene data show CDR1 as SNHLY and CDR2 as FYNNEI.

The J gene is TRBJ2-2, the V gene TRBV30, with TRBD1 matching over 9 bases. The CDR3 sequence is 14 residues long. After removal of 5 bases from V and 4 bases from J, the junction contained 5 bases not matched to a gene. The germline V gene has CDR1 GTSNPN and CDR2 SVGIG (reference sequence). DNA for the CDR3: TGTGCCTGGTCCACAGGGGGCAGCACCGGGGAGCTGTTTTTT. Translated, it gives CAWSTGGSTGELFF.

V and J are TRBV19 and TRBJ1-1; D gene unclear. The ends were cut back, 8 bases at V and 0 bases at J, with 7 bases in the middle. Per the germline V gene, CDR1 is LNHDA and CDR2 is SQIVND (reference sequence). CDR3 size: 12 residues. The CDR3: CASSVMNTEAFF. As DNA, the CDR3 is TGTGCCAGTTCGGTTATGAACACTGAAGCTTTCTTT. Supplemented by reference TRBV19 and TRBJ1-1, the full variable domain reads DGGITQSPKYLFRKEGQNVTLSCEQNLNHDAMYWYRQDPGQGLRLIYYSQIVNDFQKGDIAEGYSVSREKKESFPLTVTSAQKNPTAFYLCASSVMNTEAFFGQGTRLTVV.

The chain uses TRBV2 and TRBJ1-5; 7 nucleotides line up with TRBD1. This CDR3 spans 15 amino acids. CDR1 and CDR2 from the germline V gene are SNHLY and FYNNEI. Trimming removed 4 bases from V and 0 bases from J; junction bases left unmatched: 3. The CDR3 region is CASSAGQNSNQPQHF. CDR3 coding DNA: TGTGCCAGCAGTGCGGGACAGAATAGCAATCAGCCCCAGCATTTT.

The chain recombines TRBV9 with TRBJ2-5, with 8 positions matching TRBD1. This CDR3 contains 14 residues. CDR1 and CDR2 from the germline V gene are SGDLS and YYNGEE. V shed 2 bases and J 4 bases; nucleotides not matched to a gene: 4. The CDR3 loop reads CASSVAGGSETQYF. The CDR3 region has the DNA TGTGCCAGCAGCGTCGCAGGGGGCTCAGAGACCCAGTACTTC. Looking up the rest from reference TRBV9 and TRBJ2-5 gives the full variable domain: DSGVTQTPKHLITATGQRVTLRCSPRSGDLSVYWYQQSLDQGLQFLIQYYNGEERAKGNILERFSAQQFPDLHSELNLSSLELGDSALYFCASSVAGGSETQYFGPGTRLLVL.

The chain recombines TRBV6-6 with TRBJ2-1; D is ambiguous. The CDR3 totals 10 residues. Trimming shortened V by 8 bases and J by 9 bases, and 8 bases separated the two germline ends. Germline V gives CDR1 MNHNY, CDR2 SVGAGI (reference sequence). The CDR3 spells CASRLSEQFF. The CDR3 bases are TGTGCCAGCCGCCTCAGTGAGCAGTTCTTC.

A single count supports this clone. The chain links TRBV2 to TRBJ2-1; 9 bases fit TRBD2. The CDR3 contains 16 residues. CDR1 SNHLY and CDR2 FYNNEI come from the germline V gene. The J segment lost 0 bases and the V segment lost 5 bases, leaving 5 bases of the junction unmatched. The CDR3 spells CASSLTSGYSYNEQFF. The CDR3 bases are TGTGCCAGCAGTCTGACTAGCGGTTACTCCTACAATGAGCAGTTCTTC.

The V and J genes are TRBV18 and TRBJ2-1; 7 bases map to TRBD2. The CDR3 is made up of 17 amino acids. Germline values: CDR1 KGHSH, CDR2 LQKENI. After removal of 0 bases from V and 12 bases from J, the junction contained 17 bases not matched to a gene. The CDR3 nucleotides read TGTGCCAGCTCACCACCCAACCTAGCGGAAGGTCAAGAGGCGCAGTTCTTC. Its translation is CASSPPNLAEGQEAQFF.

The rearrangement uses TRBV11-2 and TRBJ1-1, with 9 bases matching TRBD1. V lost 3 bases to trimming and J lost 0 bases; unmatched junction nucleotides: 8. CDR3 length equals 17 residues. Germline-derived CDR1 and CDR2 are SGHAT and FQNNGV. The CDR3 sequence is CASSFLGTGRLNTEAFF. As DNA, the CDR3 is TGTGCCAGCAGCTTTCTCGGGACAGGGAGACTGAACACTGAAGCTTTCTTT.

This clone came up once. CDR3 region: CASSLGQNSNQPQHF. CDR3 nucleotide sequence: TGTGCCAGCAGCTTAGGACAAAATAGCAATCAGCCCCAGCATTTT. The chain employs TRBV11-2 and TRBJ1-5; the D is unclear. Germline V gene data show CDR1 as SGHAT and CDR2 as FQNNGV. This CDR3 is built from 15 residues. V lost 1 base and J lost 0, with 7 bases in between. The full variable domain, rest sourced from reference TRBV11-2 and TRBJ1-5, is EAGVAQSPRYKIIEKRQSVAFWCNPISGHATLYWYQQILGQGPKLLIQFQNNGVVDDSQLPKDRFSAERLKGVDSTLKIQPAKLEDSAVYLCASSLGQNSNQPQHFGDGTRLSIL.

The chain joins TRBV27 to TRBJ2-1, with a weak D call TRBD2 (5 bases). This CDR3 has 13 residues. Germline values: CDR1 MNHEY, CDR2 SMNVEV (reference sequence). V dropped 2 bases and J dropped 4 bases, with 6 bases sitting between them. DNA of the CDR3: TGTGCCAGCAGTTTAGACTATTACAATGAGCAGTTCTTC. It is translated as CASSLDYYNEQFF.

The chain joins TRBV5-5 to TRBJ1-5; no firm D call. CDR1 SGHKS and CDR2 YYEKEE come from the germline V gene (reference sequence). V was shortened by 0 bases and J by 1 base, with 5 bases between the two germline ends. The CDR3 is 14 residues long. As DNA, the CDR3 is TGTGCCAGCAGCTTGGATCTCAGCAATCAGCCCCAGCATTTT. This sequence encodes CASSLDLSNQPQHF.

V is TRBV7-9 and J is TRBJ2-7; no clear D. V was cut by 0 bases and J by 2 bases, with 14 bases left in between. This CDR3 is 16 amino acids long. Germline lookup yields CDR1 SEHNR and CDR2 FQNEAQ (reference sequence). The CDR3 nucleotides read TGTGCCAGCAGCTTAGCGTGGGCAGGCTCCCCCTACGAGCAGTACTTC. Its translation is CASSLAWAGSPYEQYF.

This clone was recorded once. This chain uses TRBV4-1 with TRBJ1-1, with D perhaps matching TRBD1 (6 bases). The V and J ends lost 0 bases and 5 bases respectively, with 16 bases between them. This CDR3 has 16 residues. The germline V gene has CDR1 MGHRA and CDR2 YSYEKL. The CDR3 spells CASSQEERRRGTEAFF. The CDR3, as DNA: TGCGCCAGCAGCCAAGAGGAAAGGAGAAGGGGGACTGAAGCTTTCTTT.

The chain recombines TRBV19 with TRBJ1-1; 7 bases match TRBD1. The ends lost 7 bases at V and 5 bases at J; junction bases unmatched: 13. CDR3 length: 15 residues. Germline loops: CDR1 LNHDA, CDR2 SQIVND (reference sequence). In DNA, the CDR3 is TGTGCCAGTACCCCGCCGGCAGGGGGTTCAACTGAAGCTTTCTTT. Encoded protein: CASTPPAGGSTEAFF.